The 30 T cell receptor beta chains in this list originate from one sample, sequenced in a study of blood T cell repertoires in COVID-19. Clones were sequenced by immunoSEQ multiplex PCR, and TCRdb holds only the in-frame ones, with some missing. The data show about 71,000 clones, 80% to 95% seen once. Sequencing was carried out using peripheral blood. Source of these receptors: a woman aged 80 or over with acute or convalescent COVID-19.

The chain is built from TRBV28 and TRBJ1-3; TRBD1 matches at 7 bases. The CDR3 consists of 16 residues. Trimming at V came to 5 bases and at J to 4 bases, leaving 11 bases not matched to a gene. CDR1 is MDHEN, CDR2 SYDVKM, per germline. The CDR3 coding sequence is TGTGCCAGCAGTGGCCGACAGGGCAATAACGGAAACACCATATATTTT. Translation gives CASSGRQGNNGNTIYF.

This clone was seen once. The chain recombines TRBV6-2 or TRBV6-3 with TRBJ2-5, with 10 bases that match TRBD1. Per germline, CDR1 MNHEY and CDR2 SVGEGT. Losses at the gene ends were 5 bases for V and 2 bases for J; bases not matched to a gene: 5. This CDR3 spans 15 amino acids. The CDR3 loop reads CASSRGQGTQETQYF. CDR3 coding DNA: TGTGCCAGCAGTCGGGGACAGGGGACGCAAGAGACCCAGTACTTC.

This clone came up once. V usage is TRBV28 and J usage is TRBJ1-5, with D perhaps TRBD1 (5 bases). This CDR3 region has 17 residues. V was shortened by 5 bases and J by 7 bases, with 24 bases between the two germline ends. Germline V gene lookup returns CDR1 MDHEN and CDR2 SYDVKM. CDR3 coding DNA: TGTGCCAGCAGTCCCCCTTTGTTGAGCCAGGGTTGGCAGCCCCAGCATTTT. This codes for CASSPPLLSQGWQPQHF.

The rearrangement links TRBV9 to TRBJ2-6; D possibly corresponds to TRBD1 (5 bases). CDR3 length equals 16 residues. Looked up from germline, CDR1 is SGDLS and CDR2 is YYNGEE. Between the trimmed V and J ends, which lost 0 bases and 0 bases, there was a span of 7 bases. CDR3 sequence: CASSVDRPSGANVLTF. CDR3 sequence (DNA): TGTGCCAGCAGCGTAGACAGGCCCTCTGGGGCCAACGTCCTGACTTTC.

The chain employs TRBV3-1 (or the pseudogene TRBV3-2) and TRBJ2-7, with D maybe TRBD2 (5 bases). This CDR3 comprises 15 residues. Germline CDR1 reads LGHDT; CDR2 reads YNNKEL (reference sequence). Trimming removed 0 bases at V and 3 bases at J, with 12 bases between. CDR3 bases: TGTGCCAGCAGCCAAGACGGCAGCGGAGTCTACGAGCAGTACTTC. This translates into CASSQDGSGVYEQYF.

The chain is built from TRBV2 and TRBJ2-1, with TRBD2 matching 13 bases. Looked up from germline, CDR1 is SNHLY and CDR2 is FYNNEI. The CDR3 runs to 15 residues. V was pared by 6 bases and J by 9 bases, with 8 bases of the junction left unmatched. CDR3 region: CASSLTSGRASEQFF. The CDR3 nucleotides read TGTGCCAGCAGCCTCACTAGCGGGAGGGCCAGTGAGCAGTTCTTC.

The V and J genes are TRBV5-1 and TRBJ1-4; D possibly corresponds to TRBD1 (6 bases). The germline V gene encodes CDR1 SGHRS and CDR2 YFSETQ. There are 16 residues in the CDR3. Between the trimmed V and J ends, which lost 0 bases and 8 bases, there was a span of 17 bases. CDR3 nucleotide sequence: TGCGCCAGCAGCTTGGACAGGGCAATGGCGGGCGAAAAACTGTTTTTT. It codes for CASSLDRAMAGEKLFF.

This chain connects TRBV19 to TRBJ1-3; TRBD1 might be the D (5 bases). Looked up from germline, CDR1 is LNHDA and CDR2 is SQIVND (reference sequence). The V end was cut by 4 bases, the J end by 0 bases, with 10 bases between. This CDR3 spans 15 amino acids. In DNA form, the CDR3 reads TGTGCCAGTAGTAGTGGACATCTCTCTGGAAACACCATATATTTT. Its protein is CASSSGHLSGNTIYF.

The chain has TRBV5-1 and TRBJ1-2; possibly TRBD1 for D (5 bases). The germline CDR1 and CDR2 sequences are SGHRS and YFSETQ. The V gene lost 4 bases and the J gene lost 7 bases, with 14 bases spanning the gap. The CDR3 extends over 13 amino acids. This CDR3 reads CASSRGDQGGYTF. CDR3 sequence (DNA): TGCGCCAGCAGCCGGGGGGACCAGGGTGGCTACACCTTC.

This chain uses TRBV21-1 with TRBJ2-1; the D call TRBD2 from the table was never checked on the DNA. TRBV21-1 is a known pseudogene. This CDR3 is built from 18 residues. The chain's CDR3 is CASSKKKPQFLPYNEQFF. The CDR3 DNA is TGTGCCAGCAGCAAAAAAAAGCCCCAATTTCTACCCTACAATGAGCAGTTCTTC.

The CDR3 loop is CAPEDRGCVYGYTF. CDR3 nucleotides: TGTGCCCCAGAAGACAGGGGATGTGTCTATGGCTACACCTTC. The chain recombines TRBV9 with TRBJ1-2, with 8 bases matching TRBD1. The germline gives CDR1 SGDLS, CDR2 YYNGEE. The ends lost 10 bases at V and 4 bases at J; junction bases unmatched: 12. CDR3 length: 14 amino acids.

The J gene is TRBJ2-5, the V gene TRBV7-9; 9 bases align to TRBD2. Per the germline V gene, CDR1 is SEHNR and CDR2 is FQNEAQ (reference sequence). The CDR3 extends over 14 amino acids. The CDR3 nucleotides read TGTGCTACCAGCGGGACTAGCATTAAAAAGACCCAGTACTTC. This sequence encodes CATSGTSIKKTQYF.

J is TRBJ2-7 and V is TRBV5-4; 9 bases align to TRBD1. Looked up from germline, CDR1 is SGHNT and CDR2 is YYREEE (reference sequence). The J segment lost 3 bases and the V segment lost 5 bases, leaving 9 bases of the junction unmatched. The CDR3 runs to 15 residues. Here the CDR3 reads CASSKGGQGFYEQYF. CDR3 DNA: TGTGCCAGCAGTAAGGGTGGACAGGGGTTCTACGAGCAGTACTTC.

The chain couples TRBV7-2 to TRBJ2-2; D gene ambiguous. The CDR3 runs to 16 residues. Trimming removed 3 bases at V and 3 bases at J, with 14 bases between. CDR1 is SGHTA and CDR2 is FQGNSA in the germline V gene. This CDR3 is CASSFRLQWDTGELFF. In DNA, the CDR3 is TGTGCCAGCAGCTTCCGTTTACAGTGGGACACCGGGGAGCTGTTTTTT.

The chain employs TRBV9 and TRBJ1-1, with a weak D call TRBD1 (5 bases). Looked up from germline, CDR1 is SGDLS and CDR2 is YYNGEE. Trimming left V 3 bases short and J 0 bases short, with 9 bases between. The CDR3 loop spans 14 amino acids. The CDR3 DNA sequence: TGTGCCAGCAGCGCAGACAGAATGAACACTGAAGCTTTCTTT. It is translated as CASSADRMNTEAFF.

The gene calls are TRBV18 and TRBJ2-2; maybe TRBD1 (6 bases). Trimming pared 5 bases from V and 5 bases from J, leaving 15 bases between. This CDR3 spans 15 amino acids. CDR1 is KGHSH and CDR2 is LQKENI in the germline V gene. For the CDR3, the DNA is TGTGCCAGCTCAGCAGCCGGGACAAAGACCGGGGAGCTGTTTTTT. The encoded protein is CASSAAGTKTGELFF.

This chain joins TRBV28 and TRBJ1-2; D is possibly TRBD1 (6 bases). Germline assignment: CDR1 MDHEN and CDR2 SYDVKM. The CDR3 is 14 residues long. The germline V and J ends were trimmed by 8 bases and 1 base, with 14 bases remaining between them. The CDR3, as DNA: TGTGCCAGCCGCGGGGGGGCCCGTAACTATGGCTACACCTTC. It encodes CASRGGARNYGYTF.

This chain connects TRBV6-5 to TRBJ1-3, with D tentatively TRBD1 (5 bases). Germline CDR1 MNHEY, CDR2 SVGAGI. Trimming left V 10 bases short and J 8 bases short, with 12 bases between. The CDR3 is 11 residues long. The DNA for the CDR3 is TGTGCCATTACGGGGGGGGACACCATATATTTT. This codes for CAITGGDTIYF.

The gene calls are TRBV9 and TRBJ1-5; D unclear. The CDR3 runs 14 residues. Between the trimmed V and J ends, which lost 4 bases and 10 bases, there was a span of 18 bases. Germline V lookup: CDR1 SGDLS, CDR2 YYNGEE. The CDR3 DNA reads TGTGCCAGCAGCAGCGACGGCCAAAAACGTCCCCAGCATTTT. Amino acid sequence: CASSSDGQKRPQHF.

Points on this clone: Other nucleotide sequences from this sample produce the same CDR3. V and J are TRBV11-3 and TRBJ2-1; 10 bases are shared with TRBD2. Trimming removed 0 bases from V and 7 bases from J; junction bases left unmatched: 3. CDR1 and CDR2 from the germline V gene are SGHNT and YENEEA. This CDR3 comprises 15 residues. In DNA, the CDR3 is TGTGCCAGCAGCTTAGAAGCGGGGGGGCTAAATGAGCAGTTCTTC. Its protein product is CASSLEAGGLNEQFF.

The chain couples TRBV19 to TRBJ2-5; tentative D call: TRBD2 (6 bases). This CDR3 has 17 residues. Trimming pared 3 bases from V and 1 base from J, leaving 18 bases between. Germline V gene sequence: CDR1 LNHDA, CDR2 SQIVND (reference sequence). In DNA form, the CDR3 reads TGTGCCAGTAGTATCACACTGGGTGCGGGGCCCCAAGAGACCCAGTACTTC. This codes for CASSITLGAGPQETQYF.

The chain uses TRBV11-2 and TRBJ2-1; 7 bases agree with TRBD1. Unmatched junction bases numbered 11, after V lost 5 bases and J lost 10 bases. Germline CDR1 SGHAT, CDR2 FQNNGV. The CDR3 extends over 14 amino acids. DNA of the CDR3: TGTGCCAGCAGCCGGGACAGCATGTTATTGGAGCAGTTCTTC. Translating gives CASSRDSMLLEQFF.

The chain uses TRBV19 and TRBJ2-3, with D perhaps TRBD1 (6 bases). Germline assignment: CDR1 LNHDA and CDR2 SQIVND (reference sequence). The V and J ends lost 9 bases and 5 bases respectively, with 12 bases between them. The CDR3 has 12 residues. The CDR3 reads CASPKGEDTQYF. CDR3 in DNA: TGTGCCAGCCCTAAGGGGGAAGATACGCAGTATTTT.

The chain links TRBV7-2 to TRBJ2-5; 7 bases map to TRBD2. In germline, CDR1 is SGHTA, CDR2 FQGNSA. This CDR3 is 14 amino acids long. With V trimmed by 5 bases and J by 1 base, 4 bases remained unmatched. The CDR3: CASSQGGLQETQYF. DNA of the CDR3: TGTGCCAGCAGCCAGGGAGGGCTCCAAGAGACCCAGTACTTC. Complete variable domain (other parts from reference TRBV7-2 and TRBJ2-5): GAGVSQSPSNKVTEKGKDVELRCDPISGHTALYWYRQSLGQGLEFLIYFQGNSAPDKSGLPSDRFSAERTGGSVSTLTIQRTQQEDSAVYLCASSQGGLQETQYFGPGTRLLVL.

This chain connects TRBV7-7 to TRBJ2-5; D is possibly TRBD1 (6 bases). V was shortened by 5 bases and J by 5 bases, with 18 bases between the two germline ends. Germline values: CDR1 SSHAT, CDR2 FNYEAQ (reference sequence). This CDR3 is 15 amino acids long. CDR3 sequence (DNA): TGTGCCAGCAGCCTCGGATCGGGGCAGGGGGAGACCCAGTACTTC. As protein: CASSLGSGQGETQYF.

This chain links TRBV11-2 with TRBJ1-4; weak D call: TRBD1 (6 bases). Germline V lookup: CDR1 SGHAT, CDR2 FQNNGV. The CDR3 runs 13 residues. The V end was cut by 9 bases, the J end by 7 bases, with 15 bases between. The CDR3 is CASTGRGGEKLFF. The CDR3 DNA sequence: TGTGCCAGTACAGGGCGAGGGGGTGAAAAACTGTTTTTT.

This clone appeared once. At one boundary the junction diverges from the germline segment, which might be a read error. The chain has TRBV10-3 and TRBJ2-7; TRBD2 matches at 9 bases. Germline V gives CDR1 ENHRY, CDR2 SYGVKD. The CDR3 spans 13 residues. DNA of the CDR3: TGTGCCATCAGTGGACTAGCGGATGCTGTTAGGGACTTC. It yields the protein CAISGLADAVRDF.

In DNA form, the CDR3 reads TGTGCCAGCAGTGAAGTGGGAGGATATGAGCAGTTCTTC. It is translated as CASSEVGGYEQFF. The rearrangement uses TRBV6-1 and TRBJ2-1, with D tentatively TRBD2 (6 bases). Germline V gene data show CDR1 as MNHNS and CDR2 as SASEGT. Trimming took 1 base from V and 8 from J, leaving 9 bases between them. This CDR3 is built from 13 residues.

The gene calls are TRBV20-1 and TRBJ1-1, with 7 bases identical to TRBD1. Unmatched junction bases numbered 6, after V lost 6 bases and J lost 5 bases. The germline CDR1 and CDR2 sequences are DFQATT and SNEGSKA (reference sequence). There are 12 residues in the CDR3. The CDR3 sequence is CSASRQGTEAFF. Here the CDR3 DNA reads TGCAGTGCCAGTAGACAGGGAACTGAAGCTTTCTTT.

V usage is TRBV7-2 and J usage is TRBJ2-1; TRBD1 matches 9 bases. Trimming cost V 2 bases and J 13 bases; bases outside gene matches: 12. This CDR3 has 15 residues. CDR1 is SGHTA and CDR2 is FQGNSA in the germline V gene. The CDR3 reads CASSLSGTGQDPQFF. CDR3 DNA sequence: TGTGCCAGCAGCTTATCCGGGACAGGGCAAGATCCCCAGTTCTTC.